This record looks at one T cell receptor (beta chain) sequence and its context. Its antigen is not identified. This specimen comes from a study of identical twins. A single record per CDR3 protein comes from TCRdb applying MiXCR to the 5' RACE reads. The table has about 530,000 distinct CDR3 sequences, 13% to 15% seen once. Study-level results: For out-of-frame alpha sequences shared by twins, low generation probability was in excess. Fewer insertions were carried by abundant cord blood beta clonotypes, but none was seen in memory repertoires. Twin sharing of out-of-frame TCR alpha was underestimated by models in monozygotic pairs.

The junction had 12 bases not matched to a gene; V was cut back by 5 bases and J by 3 bases. The germline V gene encodes CDR1 SGHTA and CDR2 FQGNSA. This CDR3 is built from 16 residues. A further study also used this sample, focusing on yellow fever vaccine responses in identical twins.

This chain uses TRBV7-2 with TRBJ2-5; 7 bases match TRBD2. Sequenced: CD4+ T cells sorted from blood. This TCR was recovered from a woman between 18 and 29 years old in good health. The CDR3 loop reads CASSITVSLAEETQYF. In DNA, the CDR3 is TGTGCCAGCAGCATTACCGTTTCGCTAGCGGAAGAGACCCAGTACTTC.